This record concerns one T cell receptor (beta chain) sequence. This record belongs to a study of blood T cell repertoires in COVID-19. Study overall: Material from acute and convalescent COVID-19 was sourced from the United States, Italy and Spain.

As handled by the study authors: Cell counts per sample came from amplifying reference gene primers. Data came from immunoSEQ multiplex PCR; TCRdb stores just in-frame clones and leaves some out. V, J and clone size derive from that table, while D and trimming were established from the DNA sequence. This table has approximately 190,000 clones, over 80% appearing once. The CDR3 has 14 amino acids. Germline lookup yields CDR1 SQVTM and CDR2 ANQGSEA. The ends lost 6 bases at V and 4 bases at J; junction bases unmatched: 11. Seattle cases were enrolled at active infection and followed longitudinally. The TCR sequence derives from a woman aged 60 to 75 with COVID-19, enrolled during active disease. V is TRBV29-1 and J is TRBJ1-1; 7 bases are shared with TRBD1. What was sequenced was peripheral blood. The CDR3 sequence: CSVRQGLGSTEAFF. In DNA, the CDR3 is TGCAGCGTACGACAGGGCCTAGGGAGCACTGAAGCTTTCTTT.